This is a list of T cell receptor beta chains from one sample in a study of cytomegalovirus exposure and HLA in healthy donors. Libraries were prepared by immunoSEQ multiplex PCR; TCRdb keeps only in-frame clonotypes and omits some of them. This sample's table reports around 50,000 clones. Material: PBMCs. Receptors were obtained from a female donor in good health and CMV-seronegative. Each CDR3 is given with its conserved first and last residue.

CASSLRLAGEVWSTDTQYF,TRBJ2-3,TRBV5-4
CASRPMTGGVDTEAFF,TRBJ1-1,TRBV5-1
CASSPPPGMSAEAFF,TRBJ1-1,TRBV18
CASSLGLLKTEAFF,TRBJ1-1,TRBV5-6
CASSYRTTGTNQPQHF,TRBJ1-5,TRBV6-5
CASSLRGMNTEAFF,TRBJ1-1,TRBV5-6
CASSYAGEPSGNTIYF,TRBJ1-3,TRBV6-5
CASRPQGRTFYGYTF,TRBJ1-2,TRBV6-6
CSVGGSQETQYF,TRBJ2-5,TRBV29-1
CASSVDGRSTEAFF,TRBJ1-1,TRBV9
CASSPSSTDTQYF,TRBJ2-3,TRBV9
CASSADRGGSAEAFF,TRBJ1-1,TRBV6-1
CASSLASGNRADKQYF,TRBJ2-3,TRBV7-9
CASSPDRDSYEQYF,TRBJ2-7,TRBV6-5
CASSQDVRANEKLFF,TRBJ1-4,TRBV4-3
CAWSVKGGARDGYTF,TRBJ1-2,TRBV30
CASSLDRGGDGYTF,TRBJ1-2,TRBV11-2